This T cell receptor beta chain was found in a study of T cells in Graves' hyperthyroidism and ophthalmopathy. Reasons for excluding patients were uncontrolled infection, other autoimmune disease, pregnancy or lactation. TCR beta CDR3 regions were amplified from RNA transcripts. Initially, a first-round RT-PCR of the TCR CDR3 employed the HTBI primer set. TCRdb fed the multiplex PCR reads into MiXCR, producing one record per CDR3 protein. The data contain 550,000 to 700,000 distinct CDR3 sequences, just over 45% of them seen just once; the ten biggest clones take up under 20%. CDR1 and CDR2 from the germline V gene are ENHRY and SYGVKD. This CDR3 comprises 14 residues. Trimming removed 5 bases at V and 8 bases at J, with 13 bases between. This clonotype came up a few times.

The chain links TRBV10-3 to TRBJ1-6, with a weak D call TRBD1 (6 bases). This TCR was recovered from an adult woman with Graves' disease, either hyperthyroidism or ophthalmopathy (not recorded which). Source material: peripheral blood or thyroid tissue (not recorded which). CDR3 protein: CAISSRTVDSPLHF. The CDR3 nucleotides are TGTGCCATCAGTAGTCGGACAGTAGATTCACCCCTCCACTTT.